This T cell receptor beta chain was identified during a study of blood T cell repertoires in COVID-19. The method was immunoSEQ multiplex PCR; TCRdb's version includes in-frame clones alone and lacks a portion of them. The sample has roughly 99,000 clones, about nine tenths seen once. With 6 bases removed from V and 0 bases from J, the gap between germline ends came to 15 bases. The CDR3 is 15 amino acids. Germline loops: CDR1 MNHNY, CDR2 SVGAGI (reference sequence). Sequencing used peripheral blood. This TCR was recovered from a young woman with acute or convalescent COVID-19. The chain links TRBV6-6 to TRBJ2-7; TRBD1 might be the D (6 bases). CDR3 coding DNA: TGTGCCAGCAGATCGCCTACAGGGCCCTCCTACGAGCAGTACTTC. This translates into CASRSPTGPSYEQYF.